Each of the 10 T cell receptor beta chains below was sequenced from the same sample in a study of early T cells in non-severe SARS-CoV-2 infection (dated by TCRdb to about 2021). The library was produced with 5' RACE. Sequencing was carried out with a NextSeq 500. Through fastp at Q25 and MiXCR, TCRdb rebuilt clones from the public reads, retaining in-frame beta chains. Each record represents a unique CDR3 protein, reported with the most common genes and DNA among its rows. The sample includes 60,000 to 75,000 distinct CDR3 sequences, with approximately 4.6% observed a single time. The ten biggest clones cover approximately 3.7% of the sample. The input for sequencing was whole blood, taken at baseline. These receptor sequences come from an adult who was a healthcare worker with PCR-confirmed SARS-CoV-2 infection or an uninfected control (not recorded which). The donor label of this sample is uncertain.

This clonotype was observed at least ten times. The chain uses TRBV29-1 and TRBJ1-2, with 9 positions matching TRBD1. The CDR3 contains 16 residues. V shed 7 bases and J 8 bases; nucleotides not matched to a gene: 20. Germline loops: CDR1 SQVTM, CDR2 ANQGSEA. CDR3 loop: CSADNLRGQGGQGYTF. CDR3 nucleotides: TGCAGCGCGGACAATCTCCGGGGACAGGGCGGTCAAGGCTACACCTTC.

J is TRBJ1-2 and V is TRBV11-2; no firm D call. The CDR3 contains 12 residues. Trimming left V 4 bases short and J 5 bases short, with 8 bases between. CDR1 is SGHAT, CDR2 FQNNGV, per germline. The CDR3 coding sequence is TGTGCCAGCAGCTACGACTCGTATGGCTACACCTTC. As protein: CASSYDSYGYTF.

This clonotype turned up a few times. The chain links TRBV18 to TRBJ1-4; a weak D match, TRBD1 (5 bases). Germline V gene lookup returns CDR1 KGHSH and CDR2 LQKENI. The CDR3 contains 14 residues. V shed 3 bases and J shed 8 bases, with 13 bases lying between them. The CDR3 here is CASSPGGVEEKLFF. DNA of the CDR3: TGTGCCAGCTCACCTGGAGGGGTTGAGGAAAAACTGTTTTTT.

This clonotype was seen more than once but under ten times. The genes are TRBV6-2 or TRBV6-3 and TRBJ2-2; 7 bases map to TRBD2. Losses at the gene ends were 2 bases for V and 4 bases for J; bases not matched to a gene: 4. This CDR3 contains 15 residues. Looked up from germline, CDR1 is MNHEY and CDR2 is SVGEGT. The CDR3 reads CASSYVIAGTGELFF. CDR3 sequence (DNA): TGTGCCAGCAGTTACGTGATAGCGGGCACCGGGGAGCTGTTTTTT.

In this sample, this clonotype turned up many times. The rearrangement joins TRBV4-2 to TRBJ2-1, with 7 bases matching TRBD1. This CDR3 contains 17 residues. V lost 3 bases, J lost 9 bases, and 17 bases stayed unmatched. CDR1 and CDR2 (germline): LGHNA, YNFKEQ. The CDR3 nucleotides are TGTGCCAGCAGCCATACTATTACGACAGGGAGAGCTAGTGAGCAGTTCTTC. Its translation is CASSHTITTGRASEQFF.

This clonotype appeared many times. The chain couples TRBV13 to TRBJ1-5; 8 bases are a match to TRBD1. Per the germline V gene, CDR1 is PRHDT and CDR2 is FYEKMQ (reference sequence). V gave up 4 bases and J gave up 6 bases; unmatched junction bases: 11. CDR3 size: 16 residues. CDR3 residues: CASSSVSDRGVQPQHF. The CDR3, as DNA: TGTGCCAGCAGCTCCGTTAGCGACAGGGGAGTTCAGCCCCAGCATTTT.

This clonotype was recorded many times. The chain couples TRBV7-8 to TRBJ2-2; the D is unclear. Per the germline V gene, CDR1 is SGHVS and CDR2 is FQNEAQ. The CDR3 has 12 amino acids. V lost 1 base, J lost 4 bases, and 1 base lay in between. In DNA form, the CDR3 reads TGTGCCAGCAGCTTAGTCACCGGGGAGCTGTTTTTT. This translates into CASSLVTGELFF.

The table lists this clonotype with many counts. The chain couples TRBV10-3 to TRBJ2-1, with TRBD2 identical over 13 bases. The J segment lost 0 bases and the V segment lost 5 bases, leaving 7 bases of the junction unmatched. Germline CDR1 is ENHRY and CDR2 is SYGVKD. This CDR3 is built from 18 residues. In DNA form, the CDR3 reads TGTGCCATCAGTCGGGGACTAGCGGGGCTCTCCTCCTACAATGAGCAGTTCTTC. It codes for CAISRGLAGLSSYNEQFF.

This clonotype was recorded many times. The V and J genes are TRBV6-2 or TRBV6-3 and TRBJ1-1; no clear D gene. From germline, CDR1 is MNHEY and CDR2 SVGEGT. The CDR3 is 13 residues long. V was trimmed by 6 bases and J by 4 bases, leaving 12 bases between them. This chain's CDR3 is CASSLALGTEAFF. CDR3 coding DNA: TGTGCCAGCAGCCTAGCCTTGGGCACTGAAGCTTTCTTT.

At least ten counts were recorded for this clonotype. One end of the junction fails to match germline, which may point to a read error. The V and J genes are TRBV5-6 and TRBJ1-4; a possible D gene is TRBD1 (5 bases). The CDR3 totals 12 residues. Per germline, CDR1 SGHDT and CDR2 YYEEEE. CDR3 bases: TGTGCCAGCAGCCTTTCCGGGGCAGACGGGGGTTTT. Amino acid sequence: CASSLSGADGGF.